The text below deals with one TCR beta chain. Distinct nucleotide sequences in the sample also encode this CDR3. As handled by the study authors: Amplification of reference gene primers was used by the study to estimate nucleated cell counts. Here immunoSEQ multiplex PCR was the method, and the copy in TCRdb shows in-frame clones only, minus some. The V and J calls and clone size were taken over from that table, and D and trimming were inferred from the DNA. The repertoire holds roughly 250,000 clones, with roughly 82% as singletons. The CDR3 extends over 13 amino acids. The V end lost 2 bases, the J end lost 2 bases, and 8 bases lay between the germline ends. Germline lookup yields CDR1 SGHDT and CDR2 YYEEEE. This specimen belongs to a study of blood T cell repertoires in COVID-19. On the study more broadly: The study drew acute and convalescent COVID-19 samples from the United States, Italy and Spain.

This chain links TRBV5-6 with TRBJ2-7; possible D gene TRBD1, 5 bases. This TCR came from a woman older than 75 with active or convalescent COVID-19. Input material: peripheral blood. The CDR3 loop is CASSLDRAYEQYF. CDR3 DNA sequence: TGTGCCAGCAGCTTAGACAGAGCCTACGAGCAGTACTTC.